The sequence of this T cell receptor beta chain was determined in a study of blood T cell repertoires in COVID-19. Turning to the study itself: From the United States, Italy and Spain came samples of acute and convalescent COVID-19. PBMCs, B-cell-depleted T cells, or T cells were the source of the cDNA or gDNA that made up the material.

In the authors' methods: Amplification of reference gene primers provided the estimated nucleated cell counts. Assay: immunoSEQ multiplex PCR; the TCRdb copy retains only in-frame clones and omits some. The V and J calls and clone size are taken from that table; D and trimming were inferred from the DNA. This sample has 120,000 or so clones, with more than 75% found just once. The CDR3 extends over 14 amino acids. Trimming took off 2 bases at V and 8 bases at J, with 14 bases between the two ends. Germline-derived CDR1 and CDR2 are SGHRS and YFSETQ. The chain carries TRBV5-1 and TRBJ2-1; a weak D match, TRBD1 (6 bases). The sequence derives from a human donor in a cohort sampled during active COVID-19. Sequenced input: peripheral blood. CDR3 bases: TGCGCCAGCAGCTTTTCCACAGGGCGGGATGAGCAGTTCTTC. Its translation is CASSFSTGRDEQFF.